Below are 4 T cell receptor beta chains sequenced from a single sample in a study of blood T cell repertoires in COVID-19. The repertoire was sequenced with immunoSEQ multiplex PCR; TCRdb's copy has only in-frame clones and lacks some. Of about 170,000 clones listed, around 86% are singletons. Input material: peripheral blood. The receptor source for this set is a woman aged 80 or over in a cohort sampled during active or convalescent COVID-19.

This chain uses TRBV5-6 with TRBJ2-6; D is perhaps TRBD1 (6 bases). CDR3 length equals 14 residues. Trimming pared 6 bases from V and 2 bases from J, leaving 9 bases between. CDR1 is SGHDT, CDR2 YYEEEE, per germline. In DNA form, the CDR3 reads TGTGCCAGCATCAGGGGTCCTGGGGCCAACGTCCTGACTTTC. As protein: CASIRGPGANVLTF. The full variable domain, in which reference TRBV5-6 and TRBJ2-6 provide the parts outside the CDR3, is DAGVTQSPTHLIKTRGQQVTLRCSPKSGHDTVSWYQQALGQGPQFIFQYYEEEERQRGNFPDRFSGHQFPNYSSELNVNALLLGDSALYLCASIRGPGANVLTFGAGSRLTVL.

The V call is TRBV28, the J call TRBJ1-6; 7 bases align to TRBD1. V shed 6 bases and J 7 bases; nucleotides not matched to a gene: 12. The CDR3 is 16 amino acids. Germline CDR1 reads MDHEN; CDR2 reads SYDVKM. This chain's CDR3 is CASSHWTGANNSPLHF. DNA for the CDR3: TGTGCCAGCAGCCATTGGACAGGCGCCAACAATTCACCCCTCCACTTT.

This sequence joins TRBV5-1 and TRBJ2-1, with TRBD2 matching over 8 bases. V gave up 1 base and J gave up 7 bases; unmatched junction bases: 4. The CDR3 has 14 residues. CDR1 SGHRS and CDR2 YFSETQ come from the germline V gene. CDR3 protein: CASSLHGTSNEQFF. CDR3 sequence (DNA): TGCGCCAGCAGCTTGCACGGGACTAGTAATGAGCAGTTCTTC.

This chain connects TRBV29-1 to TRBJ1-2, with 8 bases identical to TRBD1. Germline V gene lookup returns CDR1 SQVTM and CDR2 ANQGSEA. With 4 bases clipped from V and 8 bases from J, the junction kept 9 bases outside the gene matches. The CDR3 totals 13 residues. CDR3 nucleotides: TGCAGCGTTGGGACAGGGCCGGGGGGCGGCTACACCTTC. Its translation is CSVGTGPGGGYTF.